This TCR beta chain is drawn from a study of blood T cell repertoires in COVID-19. Looking at the study overall: COVID-19 samples collected from the United States, Italy and Spain covered acute and convalescent phases. PBMCs, B-cell-depleted T cells, or T cells provided the cDNA or gDNA that made up the material.

Original analysis: Counts of nucleated cells, estimated from reference gene primer amplification, were obtained. Clones were read by immunoSEQ multiplex PCR, and TCRdb kept only the in-frame ones, dropping some. Clone size and the V and J calls come from that table; the DNA yielded D and trimming. Counted here are about 320,000 clones, roughly 85% occurring once; the ten biggest clones make up around 7.2%. The CDR3 is made up of 15 amino acids. Germline assignment: CDR1 SGHDT and CDR2 YYEEEE. Trimming removed 4 bases from V and 4 bases from J; junction bases left unmatched: 10. This clone was detected only once.

Sequenced: peripheral blood. The chain joins TRBV5-6 to TRBJ1-2; 7 positions match TRBD1. The TCR originated in a human donor in a cohort sampled during active COVID-19. DNA of the CDR3: TGTGCCAGCAGCGTTACGACAGGGCCTTCCTATGGCTACACCTTC. Its translation: CASSVTTGPSYGYTF.